The T cell receptor (beta chain) described here comes from a study of blood T cells in healthy people across ages. The study's findings and limits: Possibly confounding the expanded clonotype changes was the fact that donor CMV status was unknown.

Combining a sample-barcoded 5' primer with a J-beta primer mix, a second PCR ran for roughly 7 to 12 cycles. TCRdb fed the 5' RACE reads into MiXCR, producing one record per CDR3 protein. This sample has 1,800,000 or so distinct CDR3 sequences, with around 40% found just once. Worth noting for this clonotype: Its antigen is undetermined.

Each sample used at least 6.5 million PBMCs. V lost 4 bases to trimming and J lost 5 bases; unmatched junction nucleotides: 11. The CDR3 loop spans 15 amino acids. Germline V gene sequence: CDR1 SGHRS, CDR2 YFSETQ. The TCR comes from a human donor in good health. The specimen was blood. The V gene is TRBV5-1, the J gene TRBJ1-1; 7 nucleotides match TRBD1. The chain's CDR3 is CASSNSRQGSTEAFF. Here the CDR3 DNA reads TGCGCCAGCAGCAATAGCCGACAGGGATCTACTGAAGCTTTCTTT.